This TCR beta chain was retrieved from a study of OX40 agonist ivuxolimab in advanced cancers. Regarding the study in general: Ivuxolimab, which targeted the costimulatory receptor OX40 (CD134), was an agonistic, fully human IgG2 monoclonal antibody. Intravenous ivuxolimab was administered to patients every 2 weeks at six dose levels: 0.01, 0.1, 0.3, 1.5, 3 and 10 mg/kg. Among the roughly 52 dose-escalation patients, around 19 had hepatocellular carcinoma, roughly 15 melanoma, 9 renal cell carcinoma and 9 head and neck cancer. The dose-escalation cohort was over 70% male with a mean age of 60 years, ranging from roughly 20 to 80. Prior anti-PD-1, anti-PD-L1 or anti-CTLA-4 therapy was permitted, and checkpoint inhibitors had been received by about 44% of dose-escalation patients. Partial responses occurred in three dose-escalation patients: two with cutaneous melanoma and one with hepatocellular carcinoma. The point of sequencing TCRbeta in the periphery was to test whether ivuxolimab changed TCR sequence diversity and drove clonal T-cell expansion. The monotherapy dose-escalation portion (N ≈ 52 patients) of the phase I ivuxolimab trial is reported in the paper.

With respect to this clone: Its cognate antigen has yet to be identified. Base-call qualities are not available, and no considerably larger clone is one nucleotide away. At the DNA level, this CDR3 is encoded by other sequences in the same sample as well.

Patients with autoimmune disease history or receiving systemic immunosuppression were excluded from the trial. Peripheral blood for TCR sequencing was drawn from every dose cohort at baseline, at cycle 4 day 1 and at cycle 7 day 1. The samples were taken from a phase I, first-in-human, multicenter, open-label dose-escalation trial of ivuxolimab. Adults with locally advanced or metastatic head and neck squamous cell, hepatocellular, melanoma or renal cell carcinoma were enrolled in the trial. Before TCR sequencing, CD4+ T cells and CD8+ T cells from peripheral blood were sorted into separate populations. V loses 4 bases of germline sequence and J loses 11 bases, and the interval between the two ends is 18 bases. The CDR3 holds 12 amino acids from the cysteine to the phenylalanine. The entry retains the CDR3 DNA only, 36 bases that are in frame from base 1. In the germline V gene, CDR1 corresponds to SQVTM and CDR2 to ANQGSEA.

Genomic DNA was extracted from sorted cells for sequencing of the TCRbeta CDR3 region. The immunoSEQ Assay was used to sequence the TCRbeta CDR3 regions. Not all clones reach the TCRdb copy of this immuneACCESS table, which keeps in-frame sequences only. Checked studies attribute under half of the gap to unresolved V genes and leave the rest unexplained. This sample comprises more than 70,000 clones, less than 95% of them detected only once. The ten largest clonotypes hold under 2% of the sample. Broad study findings and their caveats: In partial responders in the 0.1-3.0 mg/kg groups, normalized peripheral clonal expansion was found to be among the lowest, especially among CD8+ T cells. After ivuxolimab, more expanded clones were found on average in CD8+ T cells than in CD4+ T cells. Clonal expansion of both CD4+ and CD8+ blood T cells was observed from baseline to week 6 at doses 0.1 to 3.0 mg/kg. Low levels of normalized T-cell clonal expansion were also shown by some nonresponding patients. The antigen specificity of the peripheral T cells that underwent clonal expansion was not determined.

The clonotype comes from an adult with an advanced solid tumor such as melanoma, head and neck, liver or kidney cancer. The starting material was CD4+ or CD8+ T cells sorted from blood, obtained in a trial of the OX40 agonist ivuxolimab. Recombination joined TRBV29-1 with TRBJ2-7; tentative D gene TRBD1, with 8 bases matching. The sequenced DNA is TGCAGCGTTGGGGAGGGCCACAGGGGGAAGTACTTC. Translated, this is CSVGEGHRGKYF.